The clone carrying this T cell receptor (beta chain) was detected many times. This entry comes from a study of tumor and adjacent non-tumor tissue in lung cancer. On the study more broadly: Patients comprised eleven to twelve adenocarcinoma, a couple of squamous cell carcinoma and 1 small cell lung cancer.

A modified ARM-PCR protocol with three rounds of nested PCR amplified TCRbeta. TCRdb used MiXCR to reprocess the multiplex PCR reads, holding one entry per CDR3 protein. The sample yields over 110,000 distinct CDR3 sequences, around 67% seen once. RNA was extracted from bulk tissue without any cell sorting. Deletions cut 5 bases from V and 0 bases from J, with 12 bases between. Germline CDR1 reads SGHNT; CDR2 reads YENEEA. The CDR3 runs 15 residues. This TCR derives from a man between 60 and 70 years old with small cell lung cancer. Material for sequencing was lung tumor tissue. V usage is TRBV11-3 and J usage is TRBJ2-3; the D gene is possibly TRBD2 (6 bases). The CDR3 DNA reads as TGTGCCAGCAGCGCCGGGACTGCTAGCACAGATACGCAGTATTTT. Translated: CASSAGTASTDTQYF.